Listed here are 19 T cell receptor beta chains from one sample, sequenced in a study of cytomegalovirus exposure and HLA in healthy donors. This PCR relied on a set of 60 Vbeta primers and 13 Jbeta primers. Some clones are missing from TCRdb's copy, which holds only in-frame ones; the method was immunoSEQ multiplex PCR. The sample yields 150,000 to 180,000 clones, 75% to 85% seen once. The sample comprised PBMCs. The receptors stem from a man younger than 40 in good health and CMV-seropositive.

V and J are TRBV11-3 and TRBJ2-3; D uncertain. Germline loops: CDR1 SGHNT, CDR2 YENEEA. This CDR3 has 13 amino acids. Trimming cost V 6 bases and J 1 base, with 8 bases left between them. The CDR3 nucleotides are TGTGCCAGCAGTAGAACGGGCACAGATACGCAGTATTTT. Translating gives CASSRTGTDTQYF.

This chain uses TRBV27 with TRBJ2-2, with 12 bases matching TRBD2. The germline CDR1 and CDR2 sequences are MNHEY and SMNVEV (reference sequence). V lost 11 bases to trimming and J lost 6 bases; unmatched junction nucleotides: 4. The CDR3 covers 13 residues. CDR3 bases: TGTGCCGCCGCTAGCGGGGGGGCCGGGGAGCTGTTTTTT. It is translated as CAAASGGAGELFF.

This clone was found once. The germline gene is not matched at one end of the junction; a read error may be the cause. The V and J genes are TRBV9 and TRBJ2-5; 7 bases line up with TRBD1. Germline V gene sequence: CDR1 SGDLS, CDR2 YYNGEE. This CDR3 has 15 residues. This CDR3 reads CANSGTGVSGETQYF. CDR3 DNA: TGTGCCAACAGCGGTACAGGGGTGTCTGGGGAGACCCAGTACTTC.

This rearrangement joins TRBV6-5 to TRBJ2-7; 7 nucleotides line up with TRBD1. Germline CDR1 is MNHEY and CDR2 is SVGAGI. The CDR3 runs to 16 residues. With 0 bases clipped from V and 0 bases from J, the junction kept 5 bases outside the gene matches. CDR3 sequence reads: CASSYSGTVGSYEQYF. CDR3 nucleotide sequence: TGTGCCAGCAGTTACTCTGGGACAGTAGGCTCCTACGAGCAGTACTTC.

This chain uses TRBV30 with TRBJ1-3, with D possibly matching TRBD1 (5 bases). The CDR3 length is 13 residues. Trimming stripped 1 base from V and 4 bases from J, with 8 bases between. Germline V gene data show CDR1 as GTSNPN and CDR2 as SVGIG (reference sequence). The CDR3 DNA sequence: TGTGCCTGGAGTGGCAGGGTGGGAAACACCATATATTTT. Its protein is CAWSGRVGNTIYF.

The gene calls are TRBV6-5 and TRBJ1-2; D is possibly TRBD1 (5 bases). V was clipped by 5 bases and J by 4 bases, with 8 bases between them. The CDR3 is 12 amino acids. Germline lookup yields CDR1 MNHEY and CDR2 SVGAGI. The DNA of the CDR3 is TGTGCCAGCAGTGAGACAGCCTATGGCTACACCTTC. This codes for CASSETAYGYTF.

The chain employs TRBV28 and TRBJ1-2; TRBD1 is a possible D gene (5 bases). Germline values: CDR1 MDHEN, CDR2 SYDVKM. V dropped 7 bases and J dropped 3 bases, with 12 bases sitting between them. The CDR3 has 13 amino acids. The CDR3 sequence: CASMSGAHYGYTF. In DNA form, the CDR3 reads TGTGCCAGCATGAGTGGGGCCCACTATGGCTACACCTTC.

This chain joins TRBV5-1 and TRBJ1-2, with D uncertain. This CDR3 comprises 15 residues. The germline V gene encodes CDR1 SGHRS and CDR2 YFSETQ. Deletions cut 0 bases from V and 4 bases from J, with 13 bases between. CDR3 region: CASSLDMAGGYGYTF. The DNA for the CDR3 is TGCGCCAGCAGCTTGGACATGGCGGGAGGCTATGGCTACACCTTC.

In the case of this clone: Other DNA sequences from this sample encode an identical CDR3 as well. The chain employs TRBV12-5 and TRBJ2-1; no definite D call. Trimming stripped 3 bases from V and 0 bases from J, with 6 bases between. From germline, CDR1 is LGHNT and CDR2 FRNRAP. This CDR3 spans 14 amino acids. The chain's CDR3 is CASGLAASYNEQFF. The CDR3 coding sequence is TGTGCTAGTGGTTTAGCCGCCTCCTACAATGAGCAGTTCTTC.

The J gene is TRBJ1-1, the V gene TRBV4-3, with 9 bases that match TRBD1. This CDR3 contains 13 residues. The junction had 2 bases not matched to a gene; V was cut back by 2 bases and J by 7 bases. CDR1 LGHNA and CDR2 YSLEER come from the germline V gene. The CDR3 loop reads CASSQTGGREAFF. CDR3 bases: TGCGCCAGCAGCCAAACAGGGGGCCGTGAAGCTTTCTTT.

This chain uses TRBV27 with TRBJ2-3; 13 bases agree with TRBD2. Germline V CDR1 and CDR2: MNHEY, SMNVEV (reference sequence). The V segment lost 4 bases and the J segment 6 bases; nucleotides outside the gene matches: 4. The CDR3 runs to 15 residues. The CDR3 sequence: CASSWTSGRSDTQYF. Written as DNA, the CDR3 is TGTGCCAGCAGTTGGACTAGCGGGAGATCTGATACGCAGTATTTT.

The rearrangement joins TRBV6-5 to TRBJ1-5; D gene unclear. The germline V gene has CDR1 MNHEY and CDR2 SVGAGI. This CDR3 region has 14 residues. Trimming left V 0 bases short and J 7 bases short, with 10 bases between. The CDR3 region is CASSYSEARQPQHF. DNA for the CDR3: TGTGCCAGCAGTTACTCAGAGGCCCGGCAGCCCCAGCATTTT.

The rearrangement uses TRBV10-1 and TRBJ2-7, with 14 bases fitting TRBD2. The V gene end was trimmed by 4 bases and the J gene end by 2 bases; junction bases not matched to a gene: 4. The CDR3 sequence is 16 residues long. The V gene's germline CDR1 is WNHNN and CDR2 SYGVQD (reference sequence). CDR3 DNA sequence: TGCGCCAGCAGTGGGGGGACTAGCGGGAGAGCCTACGAGCAGTACTTC. Its protein product is CASSGGTSGRAYEQYF.

The sample holds a few counts of this clone. The chain uses TRBV29-1 and TRBJ1-4, with D maybe TRBD1 (6 bases). The germline V gene encodes CDR1 SQVTM and CDR2 ANQGSEA. The V gene lost 7 bases and the J gene lost 7 bases, with 19 bases spanning the gap. The CDR3 is made up of 14 amino acids. The CDR3 DNA reads TGCAGCGCCAGAGGGGGACCCACAAGTGAAAAACTGTTTTTT. Translated: CSARGGPTSEKLFF.

This chain uses TRBV6-6 with TRBJ2-7, with D hard to call. The V and J ends lost 0 bases and 0 bases respectively, with 12 bases between them. The CDR3 sequence is 16 residues long. Germline values: CDR1 MNHNY, CDR2 SVGAGI (reference sequence). CDR3 DNA sequence: TGTGCCAGCAGTTACTCCCTCGAGTTCCCCTCCTACGAGCAGTACTTC. This sequence encodes CASSYSLEFPSYEQYF.

This clone was seen a handful of times. The genes are TRBV7-9 and TRBJ2-1; 14 bases line up with TRBD2. The trim removed 1 base at V and 7 bases at J, leaving 6 bases unmatched. The CDR3 runs to 17 residues. Germline V gene data show CDR1 as SEHNR and CDR2 as FQNEAQ (reference sequence). CDR3 in DNA: TGTGCCAGCAGCTTAGGGGGGGGGACTAGCGGGAGTAATGAGCAGTTCTTC. It specifies CASSLGGGTSGSNEQFF. Full variable domain (outside the CDR3, taken from reference TRBV7-9 and TRBJ2-1): DTGVSQNPRHKITKRGQNVTFRCDPISEHNRLYWYRQTLGQGPEFLTYFQNEAQLEKSRLLSDRFSAERPKGSFSTLEIQRTEQGDSAMYLCASSLGGGTSGSNEQFFGPGTRLTVL.

The V and J genes are TRBV15 and TRBJ2-1; a weak D match, TRBD2 (6 bases). With 0 bases removed from V and 7 bases from J, the gap between germline ends came to 13 bases. The germline V gene encodes CDR1 LNHNV and CDR2 YYDKDF (reference sequence). The CDR3 is 15 amino acids. The CDR3 region is CATSRERLAPNEQFF. The CDR3, as DNA: TGTGCCACCAGCAGAGAAAGGCTAGCGCCGAATGAGCAGTTCTTC.

This chain joins TRBV5-1 and TRBJ2-7, with D perhaps TRBD1 (6 bases). The CDR3 runs to 14 residues. The ends were cut back, 0 bases at V and 3 bases at J, with 10 bases in the middle. Looked up from germline, CDR1 is SGHRS and CDR2 is YFSETQ. Here the CDR3 reads CASSLAPGVYEQYF. The CDR3 DNA reads TGCGCCAGCAGCTTGGCCCCAGGGGTCTACGAGCAGTACTTC. Looking up the rest from reference TRBV5-1 and TRBJ2-7 gives the full variable domain: KAGVTQTPRYLIKTRGQQVTLSCSPISGHRSVSWYQQTPGQGLQFLFEYFSETQRNKGNFPGRFSGRQFSNSRSEMNVSTLELGDSALYLCASSLAPGVYEQYFGPGTRLTVT.

This clone was observed a handful of times. The chain couples TRBV7-9 to TRBJ2-1; the match to TRBD2 covers 7 bases. The J segment lost 5 bases and the V segment lost 10 bases, leaving 5 bases of the junction unmatched. There are 12 residues in the CDR3. Looked up from germline, CDR1 is SEHNR and CDR2 is FQNEAQ (reference sequence). CDR3 sequence (DNA): TGTGCCACCAGGCTAGCGGACAATGAGCAGTTCTTC. This sequence encodes CATRLADNEQFF.